The entry below gives a single T cell receptor beta chain sequence along with its context. This clone appeared a single time. What this receptor recognizes is not known. The record has no base qualities; no much larger clone is one base away. This same CDR3 is encoded by further DNA sequences in the sample. CD8 naive samples were CD45RO-negative cells positively selected for CCR7, giving a CD45RA+CCR7+ population that excluded TemRA cells. Healthy HIV-negative adults with no recently reported acute infections or vaccinations were included as donors. Every donor was a Caucasian adult living in Nashville, Tennessee, USA. Blood was collected by leukapheresis, and PBMCs were isolated by Ficoll-Histopaque density gradient centrifugation and then cryopreserved in liquid nitrogen vapor phase. Purity and quantity of every magnetically sorted T cell population were checked by analytical flow cytometry. From each sorted fraction, genomic DNA was isolated and quantified by UV absorbance on a Nanodrop 2000c.

The source of the sample is a study of shared clonotypes between healthy human individuals (dated by TCRdb to the early 2020s). Study-level background: The cohort included three men and two women between 18 and 49 years of age. To increase sequencing depth and limit assay-specific biases, different laboratories used diverse techniques to prepare libraries and sequence TCR repertoires. Blood TCR repertoires of a handful of healthy adults were deeply sequenced to estimate repertoire size and the extent of clonotype sharing between individuals. For each donor, CD4 naive and CD4 memory were each run on three plates, CD8 naive on two plates, and CD8 memory on one plate. Between about 0.9 and 8.9 billion PBMCs per donor were obtained by leukapheresis. Study-level results and caveats: Based on pairwise subsampling, the degree of clonotype sharing among donors was expected to be affected by sequencing depth. Naive subsets generally had larger estimated clonotype richness than memory subsets did. Across four donors, roughly 5.4% of naive CD4, over 3% of naive CD8, about 2% of memory CD4, and approximately 0.4% of memory CD8 clonotypes were shared. Higher generation probabilities were observed for clonotypes shared by all four sorted-subset donors than for non-shared clonotypes. The small number of donors limited the genetic and exposure-history diversity represented. Only blood was sampled, and tissue TCR repertoires likely differ from those in blood. Rarefaction of sorted-subset datasets indicated incomplete sequencing despite the large sequencing depth.

Using the deep immunoSEQ assay, multiplex PCR amplified TCR CDR3 regions from genomic DNA. Genomic DNA extracted from each cell subset was distributed evenly over all wells of several immunoSEQ 96-well plates, and each plate served as one replicate. Each replicate PCR for sorted subsets received about 220 ng genomic DNA, equal to about 29,000 T cell genomes. Purified libraries were quantified with a Qubit 3.0 fluorometer, sized on a Bioanalyzer 2100, and re-quantified with the KAPA Library Quantification kit. Every immunoSEQ 96-well plate was sequenced on a separate single-read 150-cycle Illumina NextSeq 550 flow cell. As for how the authors treated the data: Because only junctional sequences without quality scores were contained in the immunoSEQ output, filtering matching that applied to full-length reads could not be performed. Sequences were annotated with PyIR, a Python wrapper for IgBLAST v1.9, and V/J genes and CDR3 were assigned using IMGT germline references. Reads were filtered out if the reads had weak V/J assignments (E-value above 1e-6), no CDR3, stop codons, out-of-frame junctions, or ambiguous translated residues. V3J clonotypes were defined as sequences sharing the same inferred V gene, J gene, and CDR3 amino acid sequence. Percentage overlap between repertoires was computed as shared unique clonotypes divided by the size of the smaller repertoire. RTK rarefaction, the Chao1 estimator, and Recon v2.1 estimates of unobserved clonotypes were used to assess repertoire richness. For all TCRbeta clonotypes obtained by the gDNA method from a handful of donors, generation probabilities were computed with OLGA. Held by TCRdb, this immuneACCESS table contains in-frame sequences only and omits some clones. Under half of the omission traces to an unresolved V gene where checked; the cause of the rest is unknown. V and J calls and clone size are copied from that table; D and trimming were computed from the DNA. This sample comprises under 2,000,000 clones, about 94% of them detected only once. 1% to 1.5% of the sample rests with the top ten.

The sequence was collected from a man aged 18 to 30 in good health. Sequences were obtained from naive CD8+ T cells sorted from blood. The sample's cell subset or site label, in plain terms: CD45RA+CCR7+.

The CDR3 region has the sequence CASSPQRPYEQYF. The sequenced DNA: TGTGCCAGCAGTCCCCAGCGGCCCTACGAGCAGTACTTC. Recombination connected TRBV27 to TRBJ2-7; the D region possibly corresponds to TRBD2 (5 bases align). As encoded in the germline V gene (reference sequence), CDR1 is MNHEY while CDR2 is SMNVEV. Deletion took 5 bases off V and 2 bases off J, with a span of 10 bases between the germline ends. The CDR3 sequence holds 13 residues, the cysteine and phenylalanine included. Only the CDR3 DNA is retained, 39 bases long and in frame from the first base.